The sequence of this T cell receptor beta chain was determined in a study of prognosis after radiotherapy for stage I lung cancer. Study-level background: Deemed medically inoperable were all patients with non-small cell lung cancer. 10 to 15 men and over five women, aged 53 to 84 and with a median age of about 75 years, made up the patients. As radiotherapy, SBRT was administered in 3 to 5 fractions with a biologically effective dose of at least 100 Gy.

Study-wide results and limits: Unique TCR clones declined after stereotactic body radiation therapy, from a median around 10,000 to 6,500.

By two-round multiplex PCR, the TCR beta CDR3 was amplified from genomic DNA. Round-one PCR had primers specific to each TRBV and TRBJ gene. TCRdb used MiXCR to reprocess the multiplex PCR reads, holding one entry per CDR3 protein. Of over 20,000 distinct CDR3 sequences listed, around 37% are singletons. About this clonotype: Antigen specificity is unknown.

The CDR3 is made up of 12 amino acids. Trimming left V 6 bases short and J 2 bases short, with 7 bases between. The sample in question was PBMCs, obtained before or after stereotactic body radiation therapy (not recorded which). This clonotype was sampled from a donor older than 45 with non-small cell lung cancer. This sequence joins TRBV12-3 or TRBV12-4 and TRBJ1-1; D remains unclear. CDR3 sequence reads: CASSPHNTEAFF. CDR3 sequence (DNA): TGTGCCAGCAGCCCGCACAACACTGAAGCTTTCTTT.